This TCR beta chain was sequenced during a study of blood T cell repertoires in COVID-19. With V trimmed by 2 bases and J by 7 bases, 6 bases remained unmatched. CDR3 length equals 15 residues. Germline-derived CDR1 and CDR2 are MNHEY and SMNVEV (reference sequence). TCRdb's copy holds only in-frame clones and misses some; the assay was immunoSEQ multiplex PCR. The table records about 490,000 clones, approximately 85% of them present only once. The sample taken for sequencing was peripheral blood. The V call is TRBV27, the J call TRBJ2-7; TRBD2 aligns across 12 bases. This clonotype was sampled from a human donor in a cohort sampled during active COVID-19. CDR3 sequence reads: CASSLLPSGRGEQYF. The CDR3, as DNA: TGTGCCAGCAGTTTACTCCCTAGCGGGAGGGGTGAGCAGTACTTC.